This T cell receptor beta chain was sequenced in a study of T cell changes during pregnancy in multiple sclerosis. This CDR3 spans 15 amino acids. V trimming: 5 bases; J trimming: 4 bases; junction bases outside the gene matches: 10. Germline V gives CDR1 SGHAT, CDR2 FQNNGV. Clones were read by immunoSEQ multiplex PCR, and TCRdb kept only the in-frame ones, dropping some. The sample consists of roughly 72,000 clones, 89% of them appearing once. The chain combines TRBV11-2 with TRBJ2-7; 8 bases agree with TRBD2. The input for sequencing was peripheral blood, taken in the first trimester of pregnancy. This TCR was recovered from a female donor in good health, enrolled as a control in a pregnancy study. The CDR3 DNA reads TGTGCCAGCAGCCCTCGGGTAGCGGGACTTTACGAGCAGTACTTC. This sequence encodes CASSPRVAGLYEQYF.